A few counts support the clone carrying this TCR beta chain. What it binds is unknown. In germline, CDR1 is MDHEN, CDR2 SYDVKM. The CDR3 has 15 amino acids. Trimming pared 3 bases from V and 0 bases from J, leaving 8 bases between. The data were obtained in a study of T cells in Graves' hyperthyroidism and ophthalmopathy. Whole-study findings and limits: Stable hyperthyroidism was told apart from ophthalmopathy by a model built on 13 V-J features. Most thyroid clonotypes that were expanded above 0.001 also turned up in blood.

Using RNA transcripts as the source, TCR beta CDR3 regions were amplified. Using the HTBI primer set, a first-round RT-PCR was run on the TCR CDR3. MiXCR, run by TCRdb on the multiplex PCR reads, gives a single entry per CDR3 protein. The sample holds under 350,000 distinct CDR3 sequences, approximately 15% seen once. Each diagnosis was grounded in clinical symptoms, serum thyroxine and TRAb, thyroid ultrasound, and orbital computed tomography. Sequencing was done on a sample of blood. The chain joins TRBV28 to TRBJ2-2, with D uncertain. The sequence derives from a woman aged 55-70 years with Graves' ophthalmopathy. The CDR3 spells CASSLAPSNTGELFF. CDR3 DNA sequence: TGTGCCAGCAGTTTGGCCCCATCGAACACCGGGGAGCTGTTTTTT.